This T cell receptor (beta chain) comes out of a study of blood T cell repertoires in COVID-19. Study-wide context: Sites across the United States, Italy and Spain contributed samples from acute and convalescent COVID-19. The analysed material was cDNA or gDNA that came from T cells, B-cell-depleted T cells, or PBMCs.

As handled by the study authors: Reference gene primer amplification gave estimated nucleated cell counts. Assay used: immunoSEQ multiplex PCR; TCRdb lists only in-frame clones, some missing. V, J and clone size are those of that table, while D and trimming were read from the DNA. The sample has about 230,000 clones, 75% to 85% seen once. CDR3 length equals 15 residues. Germline assignment: CDR1 LNHDA and CDR2 SQIVND (reference sequence). V gave up 5 bases and J gave up 0 bases, with 12 bases separating them. The chain joins TRBV19 to TRBJ2-3, with D uncertain. This TCR was sampled from a man between 35 and 55 years old who had recovered from COVID-19. The sequencing sample was made of peripheral blood. The CDR3 coding sequence is TGTGCCAGTAGTGACATACTCTCTAGCACAGATACGCAGTATTTT. Its protein is CASSDILSSTDTQYF.